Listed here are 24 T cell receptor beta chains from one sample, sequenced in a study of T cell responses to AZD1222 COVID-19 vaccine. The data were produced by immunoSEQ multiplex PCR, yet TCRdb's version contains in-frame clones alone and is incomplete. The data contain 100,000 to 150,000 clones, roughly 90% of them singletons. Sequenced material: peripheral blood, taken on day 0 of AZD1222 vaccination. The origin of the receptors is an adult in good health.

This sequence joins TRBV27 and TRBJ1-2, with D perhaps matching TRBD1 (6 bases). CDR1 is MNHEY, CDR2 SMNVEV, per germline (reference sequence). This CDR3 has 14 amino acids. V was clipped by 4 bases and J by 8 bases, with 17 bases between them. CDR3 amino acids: CASSSTGPTRGYTF. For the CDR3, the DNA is TGTGCCAGCAGTTCAACAGGGCCGACACGGGGCTACACCTTC.

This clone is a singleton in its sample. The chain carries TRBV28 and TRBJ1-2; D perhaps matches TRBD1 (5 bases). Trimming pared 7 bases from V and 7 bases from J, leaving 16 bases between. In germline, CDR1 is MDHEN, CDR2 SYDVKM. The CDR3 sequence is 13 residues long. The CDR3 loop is CASISGTVGGYTF. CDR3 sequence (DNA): TGTGCCAGCATTTCCGGGACGGTGGGTGGCTACACCTTC.

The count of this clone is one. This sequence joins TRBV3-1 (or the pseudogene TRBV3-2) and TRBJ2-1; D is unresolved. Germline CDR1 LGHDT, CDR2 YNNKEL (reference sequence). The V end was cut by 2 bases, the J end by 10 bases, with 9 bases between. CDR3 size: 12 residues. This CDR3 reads CASSQLRLEQFF. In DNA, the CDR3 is TGTGCCAGCAGCCAATTGCGTCTCGAGCAGTTCTTC.

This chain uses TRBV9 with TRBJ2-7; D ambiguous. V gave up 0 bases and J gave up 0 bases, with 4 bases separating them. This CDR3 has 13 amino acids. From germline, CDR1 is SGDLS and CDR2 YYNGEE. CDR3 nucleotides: TGTGCCAGCAGCGTAGACAGCTCCTACGAGCAGTACTTC. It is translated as CASSVDSSYEQYF.

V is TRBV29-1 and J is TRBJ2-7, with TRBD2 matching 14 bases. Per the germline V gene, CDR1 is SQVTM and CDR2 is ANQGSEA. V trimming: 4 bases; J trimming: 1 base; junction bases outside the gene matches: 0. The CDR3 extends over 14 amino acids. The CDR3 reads CSVGLAGGSYEQYF. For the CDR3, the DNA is TGCAGCGTTGGACTAGCGGGAGGGTCCTACGAGCAGTACTTC.

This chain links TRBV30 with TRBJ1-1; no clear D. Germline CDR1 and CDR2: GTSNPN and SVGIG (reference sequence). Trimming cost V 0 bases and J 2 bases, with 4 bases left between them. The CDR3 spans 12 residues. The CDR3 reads CAWSVTNTEAFF. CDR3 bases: TGTGCCTGGAGTGTAACTAACACTGAAGCTTTCTTT.

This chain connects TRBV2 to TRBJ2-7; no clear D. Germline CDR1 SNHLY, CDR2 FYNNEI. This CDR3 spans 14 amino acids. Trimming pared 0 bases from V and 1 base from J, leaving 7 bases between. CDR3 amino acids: CASSEAENSYEQYF. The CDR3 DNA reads TGTGCCAGCAGTGAAGCCGAGAATTCCTACGAGCAGTACTTC.

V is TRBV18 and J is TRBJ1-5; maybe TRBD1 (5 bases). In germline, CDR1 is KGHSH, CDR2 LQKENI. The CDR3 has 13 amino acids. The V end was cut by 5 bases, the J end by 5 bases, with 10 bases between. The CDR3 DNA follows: TGTGCCAGCTCATTGGGGGTTGATCAGCCCCAGCATTTT. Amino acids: CASSLGVDQPQHF. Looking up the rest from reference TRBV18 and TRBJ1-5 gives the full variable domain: NAGVMQNPRHLVRRRGQEARLRCSPMKGHSHVYWYRQLPEEGLKFMVYLQKENIIDESGMPKERFSAEFPKEGPSILRIQQVVRGDSAAYFCASSLGVDQPQHFGDGTRLSIL.

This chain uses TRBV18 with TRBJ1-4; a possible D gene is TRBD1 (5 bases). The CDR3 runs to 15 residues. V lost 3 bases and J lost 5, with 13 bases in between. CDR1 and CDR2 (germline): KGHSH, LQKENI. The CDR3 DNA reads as TGTGCCAGCTCACCCGGAGGGGTCAGGAATGAAAAACTGTTTTTT. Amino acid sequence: CASSPGGVRNEKLFF.

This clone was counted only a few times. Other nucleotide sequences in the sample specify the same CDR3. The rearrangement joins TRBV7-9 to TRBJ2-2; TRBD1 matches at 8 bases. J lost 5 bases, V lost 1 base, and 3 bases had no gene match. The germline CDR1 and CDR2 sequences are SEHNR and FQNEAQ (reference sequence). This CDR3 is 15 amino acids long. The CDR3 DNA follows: TGTGCCAGCAGCTTAGACACAGGGGGGACCGGGGAGCTGTTTTTT. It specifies CASSLDTGGTGELFF.

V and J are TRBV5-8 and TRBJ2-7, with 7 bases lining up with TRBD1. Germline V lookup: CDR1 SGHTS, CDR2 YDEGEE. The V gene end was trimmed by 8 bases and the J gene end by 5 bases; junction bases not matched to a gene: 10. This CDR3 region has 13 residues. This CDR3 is CARDRWDSNEQYF. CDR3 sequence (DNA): TGTGCCAGGGACCGCTGGGACAGCAACGAGCAGTACTTC.

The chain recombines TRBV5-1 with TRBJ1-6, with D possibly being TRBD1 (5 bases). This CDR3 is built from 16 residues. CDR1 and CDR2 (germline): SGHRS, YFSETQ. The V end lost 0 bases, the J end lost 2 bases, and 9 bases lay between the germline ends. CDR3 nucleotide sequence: TGCGCCAGCAGCTTGGGGAGGGGCACCTATAATTCACCCCTCCACTTT. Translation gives CASSLGRGTYNSPLHF.

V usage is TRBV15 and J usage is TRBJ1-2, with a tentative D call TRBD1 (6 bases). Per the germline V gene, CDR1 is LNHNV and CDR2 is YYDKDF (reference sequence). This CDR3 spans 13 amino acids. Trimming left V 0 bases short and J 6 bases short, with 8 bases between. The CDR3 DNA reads TGTGCCACCAGCAGAGATAGGGGGAATGGCTACACCTTC. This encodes CATSRDRGNGYTF.

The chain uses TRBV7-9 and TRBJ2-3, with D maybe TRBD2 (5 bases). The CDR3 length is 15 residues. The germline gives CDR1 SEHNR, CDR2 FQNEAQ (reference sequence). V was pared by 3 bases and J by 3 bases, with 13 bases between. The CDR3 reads CASSFPVGDTDTQYF. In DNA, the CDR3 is TGTGCCAGCAGCTTCCCTGTCGGGGATACAGATACGCAGTATTTT.

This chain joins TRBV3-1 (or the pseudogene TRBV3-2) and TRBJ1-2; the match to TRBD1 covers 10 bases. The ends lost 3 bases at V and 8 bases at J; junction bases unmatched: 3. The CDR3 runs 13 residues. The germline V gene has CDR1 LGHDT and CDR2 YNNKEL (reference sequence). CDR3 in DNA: TGTGCCAGCAGCCAGGGACAGGGGCTGGGCTACACCTTC. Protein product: CASSQGQGLGYTF.

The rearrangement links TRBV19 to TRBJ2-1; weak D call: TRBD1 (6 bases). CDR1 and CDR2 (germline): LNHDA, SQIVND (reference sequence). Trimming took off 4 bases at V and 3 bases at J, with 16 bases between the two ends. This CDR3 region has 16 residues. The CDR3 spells CASSTRTVINYNEQFF. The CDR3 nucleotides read TGTGCCAGTAGTACTAGGACAGTAATAAACTACAATGAGCAGTTCTTC.

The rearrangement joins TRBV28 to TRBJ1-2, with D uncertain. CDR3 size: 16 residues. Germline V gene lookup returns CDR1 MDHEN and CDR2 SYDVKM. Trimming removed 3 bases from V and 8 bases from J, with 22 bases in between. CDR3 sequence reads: CASSLTPGLRSKGYTF. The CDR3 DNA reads TGTGCCAGCAGTTTGACCCCCGGGCTGCGGTCGAAGGGCTACACCTTC.

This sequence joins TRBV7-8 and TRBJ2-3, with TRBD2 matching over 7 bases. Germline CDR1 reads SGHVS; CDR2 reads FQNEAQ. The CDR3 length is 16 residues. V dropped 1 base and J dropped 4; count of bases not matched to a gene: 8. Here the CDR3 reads CASSLGGGSIPDTQYF. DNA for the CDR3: TGTGCCAGCAGCTTAGGGGGCGGGAGTATCCCAGATACGCAGTATTTT.

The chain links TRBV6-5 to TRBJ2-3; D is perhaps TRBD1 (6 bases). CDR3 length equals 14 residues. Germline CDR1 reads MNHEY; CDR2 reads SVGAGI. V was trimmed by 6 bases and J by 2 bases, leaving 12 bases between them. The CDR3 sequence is CASRGQISTDTQYF. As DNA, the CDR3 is TGTGCCAGCAGAGGACAGATTTCCACAGATACGCAGTATTTT.

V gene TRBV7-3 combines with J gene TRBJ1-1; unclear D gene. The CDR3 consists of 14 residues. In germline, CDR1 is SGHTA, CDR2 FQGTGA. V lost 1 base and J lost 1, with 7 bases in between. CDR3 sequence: CASSLNYGNTEAFF. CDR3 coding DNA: TGTGCCAGCAGCTTAAACTATGGGAACACTGAAGCTTTCTTT.

The CDR3 reads CASSDYSNQPQHF. In DNA, the CDR3 is TGTGCCAGCAGCGATTATAGCAATCAGCCCCAGCATTTT. The chain couples TRBV6-5 to TRBJ1-5; no clear D. The V end lost 6 bases, the J end lost 0 bases, and 6 bases lay between the germline ends. CDR3 length: 13 amino acids. Looked up from germline, CDR1 is MNHEY and CDR2 is SVGAGI.

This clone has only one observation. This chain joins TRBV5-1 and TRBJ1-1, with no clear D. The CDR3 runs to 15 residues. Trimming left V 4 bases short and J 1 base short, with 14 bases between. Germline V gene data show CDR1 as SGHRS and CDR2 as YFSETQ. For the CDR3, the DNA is TGCGCCAGCAGCGGCCCCTCGCGGGAGAACACTGAAGCTTTCTTT. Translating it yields CASSGPSRENTEAFF.

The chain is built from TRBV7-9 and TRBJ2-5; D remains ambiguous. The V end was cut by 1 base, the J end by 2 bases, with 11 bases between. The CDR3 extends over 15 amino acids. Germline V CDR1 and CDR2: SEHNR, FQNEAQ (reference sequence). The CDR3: CASSLGGSPQETQYF. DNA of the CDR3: TGTGCCAGCAGCTTAGGTGGGTCGCCTCAAGAGACCCAGTACTTC.

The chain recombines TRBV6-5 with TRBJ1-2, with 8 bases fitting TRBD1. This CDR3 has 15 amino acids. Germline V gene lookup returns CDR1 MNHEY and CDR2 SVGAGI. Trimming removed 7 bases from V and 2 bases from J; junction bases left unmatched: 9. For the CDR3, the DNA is TGTGCCAGCATGACAGGGGCAAGCCGCAACTATGGCTACACCTTC. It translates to CASMTGASRNYGYTF.